This is a list of T cell receptor beta chains from one sample in a study of regulatory T cells in long-lasting Graves disease. Via MiXCR, TCRdb re-called the multiplex PCR reads, giving one row per CDR3 protein. The data hold around 430,000 distinct CDR3 sequences, with 20% to 25% observed a single time. The sequences come from peripheral blood mononuclear cells (PBMCs), collected when the disease was refractory, from a patient treated with antithyroid drugs. These receptor sequences come from a female donor with Graves disease. The CDR3 runs from the conserved cysteine through the conserved F or W. The order of the fields is J gene, clone size, V gene, D gene, CDR3 DNA, CDR3 protein. D genes are given only for firm matches. For some rows the clone size is stated as once, few or many, or as a class when expanded; others skip it.

TRBJ2-7 many TRBV25-1 NA TGTGCCAGCAGTCCCCTGGGGGTGGTACACGAGCAGTACTTC CASSPLGVVHEQYF
TRBJ2-7 few TRBV20-1 TRBD1 TGCAGTGCTCCCCGGGACAGGGGGCTTATCGAGCAGTACTTC CSAPRDRGLIEQYF
TRBJ2-1 NA TRBV27 TRBD2 TGTGCCAGCAGCGGACTAGCGGGGGGGGTTCATGGCAATGAGCAGTTCTTC CASSGLAGGVHGNEQFF
TRBJ2-3 NA TRBV12-3/TRBV12-4 NA TGTGCCAGCAGCCCTTCGAGTCGCACAGATACGCAGTATTTT CASSPSSRTDTQYF
TRBJ2-7 many TRBV11-2 NA TGTGCCAGCAGCTTAAAGGCCAACTCTTACGAGCAGTACTTC CASSLKANSYEQYF
TRBJ1-6 many TRBV20-1 TRBD1 TGCAGTGCTTCAGGGGGGGATTCACCCCTCCACTTT CSASGGDSPLHF
TRBJ1-4 NA TRBV4-1 NA TGCGCCAGCAGCCTCTTGAAGGGGTTTGAAAAACTGTTTTTT CASSLLKGFEKLFF
TRBJ1-1 many TRBV12-3/TRBV12-4 NA TGTGCCAGCAGGGAGTCCGGAGGTTCGACTGAAGCTTTCTTT CASRESGGSTEAFF
TRBJ1-2 many TRBV19 TRBD1 TGTGCCAGTAGTCCGGGGGACAGGGGAGGCAATGGCTACACCTTC CASSPGDRGGNGYTF
TRBJ1-4 many TRBV7-8 TRBD1 TGTGCCAGCCATGCCGGGACAGGGGGGACGACTAATGAAAAACTGTTTTTT CASHAGTGGTTNEKLFF
TRBJ2-4 many TRBV28 NA TGTGCCAGCACCAGCGGCGACCAGAAAAACATTCAGTACTTC CASTSGDQKNIQYF
TRBJ1-1 NA TRBV19 NA TGTGCCAGTAGTATAATGCAGGAAGCTTTCTTT CASSIMQEAFF
TRBJ2-1 NA TRBV28 NA TGTGCCAGCAGTTTACCCACATCTAGGGCCTACAATGAGCAGTTCTTC CASSLPTSRAYNEQFF
TRBJ1-4 many TRBV11-2 NA TGTGCCAGCAGCTTAGATGAAGATGAAAAACTGTTTTTT CASSLDEDEKLFF
TRBJ2-7 NA TRBV4-3 NA TGCGCCAGCAGCCAACTCCAGGTTAGCTCCTACGAGCAGTACTTC CASSQLQVSSYEQYF
TRBJ1-5 few TRBV7-9 NA TGTGCCAGCAGCCCCTCCACCTACAATCAGCCCCAGCATTTT CASSPSTYNQPQHF
TRBJ2-7 NA TRBV3-1 NA TGTGCCAGCAGCCAAGAAGTAGTCCTGGGAAAGGCGTACGAGCAGTACTTC CASSQEVVLGKAYEQYF
TRBJ2-6 few TRBV3-1 NA TGTGCCAGCAGCCACGAGAGAGGGGCCGGGGCCAACGTCCTGACTTTC CASSHERGAGANVLTF
TRBJ2-1 few TRBV28 TRBD2 TGTGCCAGCAGTCTAGGAACTAGCGGGGGTATGAATGAGCAGTTCTTC CASSLGTSGGMNEQFF
TRBJ1-3 NA TRBV4-1 NA TGCGCCAGCAGCCAAGAGAAGGGAATATCATATGGAAACACCATATATTTT CASSQEKGISYGNTIYF
TRBJ1-2 many TRBV12-3/TRBV12-4 TRBD1 TGTGCCAGCAGTTCCGGGACAGGGGGCTATGGCTACACCTTC CASSSGTGGYGYTF
TRBJ1-2 NA TRBV10-3 NA TGTGCCATCAGTGAGTCGCAGGGAGCACCCTATGGCTACACCTTC CAISESQGAPYGYTF
TRBJ2-7 many TRBV28 TRBD1 TGTGCCAGCAGTCTCCCGGACAGGTCCTACGAGCAGTACTTC CASSLPDRSYEQYF
TRBJ2-5 NA TRBV24-1 NA TGTGCCACCAGTGAGGGGACTGGCGGGTCGCTAGAGACCCAGTACTTC CATSEGTGGSLETQYF
TRBJ2-7 NA TRBV2 TRBD2 TGTGCCAGCAGTGAGGTCGGGGCGGGAGATTATAGTCGGGACGAGCAGTACTTC CASSEVGAGDYSRDEQYF
TRBJ2-3 NA TRBV27 NA TGTGCCAGCAGTTTACTATACGCGGACACAGATACGCAGTATTTT CASSLLYADTDTQYF
TRBJ1-2 many TRBV27 NA TGTGCCAGCAGTTTAACAGCCGGAGACTATGGCTACACCTTC CASSLTAGDYGYTF
TRBJ1-6 many TRBV6-5 NA TGTGCCAGCAGTTTCCAGTTGAGAGACAGAAATTCACCCCTCCACTTT CASSFQLRDRNSPLHF
TRBJ1-2 NA TRBV7-9 TRBD1 TGTGCCAGCAGCTTGAACAGGGGGGAGTACTATGGCTACACCTTC CASSLNRGEYYGYTF
TRBJ1-3 many TRBV28 NA TGTGCCAGCAGTTTTCTTACTGGATTCTCTGGAAACACCATATATTTT CASSFLTGFSGNTIYF
TRBJ2-7 NA TRBV10-3 NA TGTGCCATCAGTGAGGGTCTGGGGGCACGGGCCTACGAGCAGTACTTC CAISEGLGARAYEQYF
TRBJ1-1 many TRBV29-1 NA TGCAGCGTTGGACAGGTCCGCACTGAAGCTTTCTTT CSVGQVRTEAFF
TRBJ1-5 many TRBV28 NA TGTGCCAGCAGTTTATTGACCGAGGGTCAGCCCCAGCATTTT CASSLLTEGQPQHF
TRBJ2-7 many TRBV7-2 TRBD1 TGTGCCAGCAGGCCCACAGGGGCTCACGAGCAGTACTTC CASRPTGAHEQYF
TRBJ2-7 NA TRBV20-1 TRBD1 TGCAGTGCTAGTAAGGGACAGGGATATATCGGCTACGAGCAGTACTTC CSASKGQGYIGYEQYF
TRBJ2-5 many TRBV10-3 TRBD2 TGTGCCATCAGTGAGTCTGGGACTAGCGGACAAGAGACCCAGTACTTC CAISESGTSGQETQYF
TRBJ1-5 few TRBV7-9 NA TGTGCCAGCAGCCAAGGGCGCGTGCAGTTTGGGGATCAGCCCCAGCATTTT CASSQGRVQFGDQPQHF
TRBJ2-7 few TRBV5-1 NA TGCGCCAGCATCCTCGAGGCGGGGAAGGAGCAGTACTTC CASILEAGKEQYF
TRBJ1-1 NA TRBV3-1 NA TGTGCCAGCAGCCAAGATATAGGGGAAGCTTTCTTT CASSQDIGEAFF
TRBJ2-7 many TRBV6-2/TRBV6-3 TRBD1 TGTGCCAGCAGTTACTCGGACAGGGGGAGCTACGAGCAGTACTTC CASSYSDRGSYEQYF
TRBJ1-4 few TRBV25-1 NA TGTGCCAGCAGTGAATGGCAGGGCGGCCCAGGGGAAAAACTGTTTTTT CASSEWQGGPGEKLFF
TRBJ2-1 NA TRBV9 NA TGTGCCAGCAGCGTAGACAGATACAATGAGCAGTTCTTC CASSVDRYNEQFF
TRBJ1-1 few TRBV20-1 NA TGCAGTGCTAGTCGGGCAGTGGACACTGAAGCTTTCTTT CSASRAVDTEAFF
TRBJ2-4 few TRBV20-1 NA TGCAGTGCTAGAGATGGAGGGGAAAACATTCAGTACTTC CSARDGGENIQYF
TRBJ2-5 NA TRBV4-2 TRBD2 TGTGCCAGCAGCCAAGAACTAGCGGGAGTTGGTGAGACCCAGTACTTC CASSQELAGVGETQYF
TRBJ1-4 NA TRBV9 TRBD1 TGTGCCAGCAGCGTAGAATCAGGCCAGGGGGATGAAAAACTGTTTTTT CASSVESGQGDEKLFF
TRBJ1-2 NA TRBV20-1 NA TGCAGTGCTAGAGAGCGGACAGAATATGGCTACACCTTC CSARERTEYGYTF
TRBJ1-5 NA TRBV12-5 NA TGTGCTAGTGATAGAGGGGAAGGTCAGCCCCAGCATTTT CASDRGEGQPQHF